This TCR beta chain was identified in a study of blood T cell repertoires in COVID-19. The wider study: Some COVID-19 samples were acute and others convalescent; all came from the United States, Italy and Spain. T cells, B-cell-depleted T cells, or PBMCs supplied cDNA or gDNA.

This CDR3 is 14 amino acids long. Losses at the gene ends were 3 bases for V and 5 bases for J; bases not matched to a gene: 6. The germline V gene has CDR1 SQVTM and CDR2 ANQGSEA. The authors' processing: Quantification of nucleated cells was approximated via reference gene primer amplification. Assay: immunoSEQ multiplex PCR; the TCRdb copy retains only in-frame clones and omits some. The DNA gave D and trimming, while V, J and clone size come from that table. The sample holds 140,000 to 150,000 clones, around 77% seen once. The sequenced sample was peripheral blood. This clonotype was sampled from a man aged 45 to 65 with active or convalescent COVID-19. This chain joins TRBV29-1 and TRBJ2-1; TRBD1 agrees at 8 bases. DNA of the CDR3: TGCAGCGTTGAGTGGGACAGGCTACACAATGAGCAGTTCTTC. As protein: CSVEWDRLHNEQFF.